The rows below give T cell receptor beta chains drawn from one sample of a study of cytomegalovirus exposure and HLA in healthy donors. Here immunoSEQ multiplex PCR was the method, and the copy in TCRdb shows in-frame clones only, minus some. The sample records 65,000 to 80,000 clones, about four fifths being singletons. The specimen was PBMCs. The receptors shown here come from a middle-aged woman in good health and CMV-seropositive. Each CDR3 is given with its conserved first and last residue. The order of the fields is J gene, D gene, CDR3 length, clone size, V gene, CDR3 protein, CDR3 DNA. D genes are given only for firm matches. Clone size is given for some rows only: seen once, a few or many times, or a class if the clone is expanded.

TRBJ1-5 | NA | 16 | NA | TRBV4-1 | CASSQEMGPGHQPQHF | TGCGCCAGCAGCCAAGAAATGGGTCCTGGGCATCAGCCCCAGCATTTT
TRBJ2-7 | TRBD2 | 14 | NA | TRBV19 | CASSILGGSYEQYF | TGTGCCAGTAGTATACTGGGAGGGAGCTACGAGCAGTACTTC
TRBJ2-2 | TRBD1 | 14 | NA | TRBV7-2 | CASSLGQGSGELFF | TGTGCCAGCAGCCTGGGACAGGGATCCGGGGAGCTGTTTTTT
TRBJ1-5 | TRBD1 | 13 | NA | TRBV2 | CASRQGVNQPQHF | TGTGCCAGCAGACAGGGGGTCAATCAGCCCCAGCATTTT
TRBJ2-7 | NA | 13 | once | TRBV27 | CASSAPGGYEQYF | TGTGCCAGCAGTGCCCCCGGCGGCTACGAGCAGTACTTC
TRBJ1-5 | NA | 12 | NA | TRBV6-5 | CASSSGNQPQHF | TGTGCCAGCAGTAGCGGAAATCAGCCCCAGCATTTT
TRBJ2-3 | TRBD2 | 17 | NA | TRBV2 | CASRKAPLAGATDTQYF | TGTGCCAGCAGAAAAGCCCCACTAGCGGGGGCCACAGATACGCAGTATTTT
TRBJ2-1 | NA | 11 | NA | TRBV21-1 | CALTAYNEQFF | TGTGCCTTAACAGCCTACAATGAGCAGTTCTTC
TRBJ2-3 | TRBD1 | 14 | NA | TRBV5-1 | CASSLGQGGDTQYF | TGCGCCAGCAGCCTCGGACAGGGGGGAGATACGCAGTATTTT
TRBJ1-2 | TRBD1 | 13 | NA | TRBV2 | CARKYRGARGYTF | TGTGCCAGGAAGTACAGGGGCGCAAGGGGCTACACCTTC
TRBJ1-6 | NA | 16 | NA | TRBV28 | CASGDLDSSYNSPLHF | TGTGCCAGCGGCGACCTGGACAGCTCCTATAATTCACCCCTCCACTTT
TRBJ2-7 | NA | 15 | NA | TRBV4-3 | CTSSQGYSSTYEQYF | TGCACCAGCAGCCAAGGGTATAGCAGCACCTACGAGCAGTACTTC
TRBJ1-5 | NA | 14 | NA | TRBV18 | CASSPTQGSQPQHF | TGTGCCAGCTCACCAACCCAGGGGAGTCAGCCCCAGCATTTT
TRBJ1-5 | NA | 17 | NA | TRBV4-1 | CASSQPRVGGGNQPQHF | TGCGCCAGCAGCCAACCCCGGGTGGGGGGTGGCAATCAGCCCCAGCATTTT
TRBJ1-5 | NA | 16 | NA | TRBV7-2 | CASSLASPGKGQPQHF | TGTGCCAGCAGCTTAGCCTCCCCGGGGAAAGGTCAGCCCCAGCATTTT
TRBJ2-5 | NA | 12 | NA | TRBV7-2 | CASSLFVETQYF | TGTGCCAGCAGCTTATTCGTCGAGACCCAGTACTTC
TRBJ2-2 | NA | 13 | NA | TRBV11-2 | CASSRQGTGELFF | TGTGCCAGCAGCCGCCAAGGGACAGGGGAGCTGTTTTTT
TRBJ2-3 | TRBD2 | 17 | NA | TRBV28 | CASSTRGAGGITDTQYF | TGTGCCAGCAGCACTAGGGGGGCGGGGGGGATCACAGATACGCAGTATTTT
TRBJ1-2 | NA | 12 | NA | TRBV6-5 | CASSLQGYGYTF | TGTGCCAGCAGTTTACAGGGATATGGCTACACCTTC
TRBJ1-1 | NA | 13 | few | TRBV5-6 | CASSLTRNTEAFF | TGTGCCAGCAGCTTGACCAGAAACACTGAAGCTTTCTTT
TRBJ2-7 | NA | 13 | NA | TRBV15 | CATSRETDYEQYF | TGTGCCACCAGCAGGGAGACCGACTACGAGCAGTACTTC
TRBJ2-1 | NA | 13 | NA | TRBV19 | CASKMADYNEQFF | TGTGCCAGTAAGATGGCAGACTACAATGAGCAGTTCTTC
TRBJ1-2 | NA | 14 | NA | TRBV5-1 | CASSFGESNYGYTF | TGCGCCAGCAGCTTCGGGGAGTCTAACTATGGCTACACCTTC
TRBJ1-3 | NA | 13 | NA | TRBV29-1 | CSVMDTAGNTIYF | TGCAGCGTTATGGATACAGCTGGAAACACCATATATTTT
TRBJ2-3 | NA | 15 | NA | TRBV28 | CASSFGRPSTDTQYF | TGTGCCAGCAGCTTTGGGAGACCTAGCACAGATACGCAGTATTTT
TRBJ2-2 | TRBD1 | 15 | NA | TRBV29-1 | CSALGDRGDYGELFF | TGCAGCGCCCTGGGGGACAGGGGTGATTACGGGGAGCTGTTTTTT
TRBJ1-3 | NA | 13 | NA | TRBV5-1 | CASRWSSGNTIYF | TGCGCCAGCAGATGGAGCTCTGGAAACACCATATATTTT
TRBJ1-5 | NA | 15 | few | TRBV6-1 | CASSGQGGSNQPQHF | TGTGCCAGCAGTGGGCAGGGAGGCAGCAATCAGCCCCAGCATTTT
TRBJ2-5 | TRBD2 | 15 | NA | TRBV13 | CASSPGTSSPKTQYF | TGTGCCAGCAGCCCGGGGACTAGCTCACCCAAGACCCAGTACTTC
TRBJ2-2 | NA | 15 | NA | TRBV5-4 | CASSVKGVYTGELFF | TGTGCCAGCAGCGTCAAAGGGGTTTACACCGGGGAGCTGTTTTTT
TRBJ2-1 | NA | 13 | NA | TRBV4-3 | CASSQERYNEQFF | TGCGCCAGCAGCCAAGAGAGATACAATGAGCAGTTCTTC
TRBJ2-7 | TRBD2 | 14 | NA | TRBV7-2 | CASRKSSGTYEQYF | TGTGCCAGCAGAAAATCTAGCGGAACCTACGAGCAGTACTTC
TRBJ2-6 | NA | 15 | NA | TRBV6-1 | CAARPDTSGANVLTF | TGTGCCGCTAGACCGGACACCTCTGGGGCCAACGTCCTGACTTTC
TRBJ1-6 | TRBD1 | 14 | NA | TRBV7-9 | CASSAGTGNSPLHF | TGTGCCAGCAGCGCCGGGACAGGCAATTCACCCCTCCACTTT
TRBJ2-5 | TRBD1 | 15 | once | TRBV6-4 | CASSEGGQGGETQYF | TGTGCCAGCAGTGAAGGGGGACAGGGCGGCGAGACCCAGTACTTC
TRBJ2-5 | NA | 15 | NA | TRBV5-1 | CASSYTAGVSETQYF | TGCGCCAGCAGCTACACCGCAGGGGTCTCAGAGACCCAGTACTTC
TRBJ1-6 | NA | 17 | once | TRBV9 | CASSPARTSSYNSPLHF | TGTGCCAGCAGCCCTGCACGGACAAGCTCCTATAATTCACCCCTCCACTTT
TRBJ2-5 | NA | 14 | once | TRBV6-1 | CASSEAVGTKTQYF | TGTGCCAGCAGTGAAGCCGTGGGCACCAAGACCCAGTACTTC
TRBJ1-2 | NA | 15 | NA | TRBV7-2 | CASSLVEGANYGYTF | TGTGCCAGCAGCTTAGTCGAGGGAGCTAACTATGGCTACACCTTC
TRBJ1-2 | TRBD1 | 12 | NA | TRBV7-2 | CASSLNRGGYTF | TGTGCCAGCAGCTTAAACAGGGGCGGCTACACCTTC